The 22 T cell receptor beta chains given below trace back to one sample, sequenced in a study of blood T cell repertoires in COVID-19. TCRdb keeps only in-frame clones here, not all; method: immunoSEQ multiplex PCR. Of approximately 240,000 clones in the sample, about four fifths are singletons; the top ten hold 4%. Source material: peripheral blood. The source of these receptors is a man between 50 and 59 years old with acute or convalescent COVID-19.

The J gene is TRBJ2-3, the V gene TRBV3-1 (or the pseudogene TRBV3-2); D perhaps matches TRBD2 (6 bases). Germline loops: CDR1 LGHDT, CDR2 YNNKEL (reference sequence). The germline V and J ends were trimmed by 1 base and 4 bases, with 18 bases remaining between them. This CDR3 region has 17 residues. The CDR3 sequence: CASSQGGFTGAADTQYF. The DNA for the CDR3 is TGTGCCAGCAGCCAAGGGGGTTTTACGGGAGCCGCAGATACGCAGTATTTT.

The CDR3 DNA is TGTGCCACCGATTCGGGGTACAATTCACCCCTCCACTTT. It translates to CATDSGYNSPLHF. The chain joins TRBV6-5 to TRBJ1-6; D gene uncertain. CDR1 and CDR2 (germline): MNHEY, SVGAGI. V was shortened by 10 bases and J by 7 bases, with 14 bases between the two germline ends. The CDR3 has 13 residues.

The V gene is TRBV7-6, the J gene TRBJ2-2, with D possibly matching TRBD1 (6 bases). CDR1 is SGHVS, CDR2 FNYEAQ, per germline. CDR3 length equals 13 residues. The V gene lost 5 bases and the J gene lost 6 bases, with 10 bases spanning the gap. CDR3 coding DNA: TGTGCCAGCAGCATAACAGGGCCCGGGGAGCTGTTTTTT. Amino acid sequence: CASSITGPGELFF. The full variable domain, in which reference TRBV7-6 and TRBJ2-2 provide the parts outside the CDR3, is GAGVSQSPRYKVTKRGQDVALRCDPISGHVSLYWYRQALGQGPEFLTYFNYEAQQDKSGLPNDRFSAERPEGSISTLTIQRTEQRDSAMYRCASSITGPGELFFGEGSRLTVL.

The chain combines TRBV10-1 with TRBJ2-7, with TRBD1 matching 7 bases. Germline CDR1 and CDR2: WNHNN and SYGVQD (reference sequence). V lost 0 bases to trimming and J lost 6 bases; unmatched junction nucleotides: 2. The CDR3 contains 13 residues. CDR3 region: CASSESQGLEQYF. The CDR3 coding sequence is TGCGCCAGCAGTGAGTCACAGGGGCTCGAGCAGTACTTC.

V is TRBV5-1 and J is TRBJ1-1; 7 positions match TRBD1. Germline V lookup: CDR1 SGHRS, CDR2 YFSETQ. The CDR3 is 14 residues long. V gave up 4 bases and J gave up 6 bases; unmatched junction bases: 9. The CDR3 sequence: CASSTGQEPAEAFF. CDR3 nucleotides: TGCGCCAGCAGCACCGGACAGGAACCGGCTGAAGCTTTCTTT. The full variable domain, rest sourced from reference TRBV5-1 and TRBJ1-1, is KAGVTQTPRYLIKTRGQQVTLSCSPISGHRSVSWYQQTPGQGLQFLFEYFSETQRNKGNFPGRFSGRQFSNSRSEMNVSTLELGDSALYLCASSTGQEPAEAFFGQGTRLTVV.

The chain joins TRBV30 to TRBJ1-1; no reliable D call. V gave up 2 bases and J gave up 6 bases, with 13 bases separating them. From germline, CDR1 is GTSNPN and CDR2 SVGIG (reference sequence). The CDR3 sequence is 13 residues long. CDR3 region: CAWSKSLPPEAFF. DNA for the CDR3: TGTGCCTGGAGTAAAAGTCTACCCCCTGAAGCTTTCTTT.

This clone was recorded only once. J is TRBJ1-4 and V is TRBV10-3; the match to TRBD1 covers 9 bases. The CDR3 totals 18 residues. Germline lookup yields CDR1 ENHRY and CDR2 SYGVKD. V dropped 0 bases and J dropped 0; count of bases not matched to a gene: 5. CDR3 region: CAISESRTGAATNEKLFF. CDR3 in DNA: TGTGCCATCAGTGAGTCAAGGACAGGGGCCGCAACTAATGAAAAACTGTTTTTT.

The V and J genes are TRBV7-3 and TRBJ1-1, with D possibly being TRBD1 (5 bases). The CDR3 extends over 13 amino acids. Looked up from germline, CDR1 is SGHTA and CDR2 is FQGTGA. V shed 5 bases and J shed 3 bases, with 10 bases lying between them. DNA of the CDR3: TGTGCCAGCAGCCCTCAGGGCTACACTGAAGCTTTCTTT. The encoded protein is CASSPQGYTEAFF.

The V and J genes are TRBV21-1 and TRBJ1-4. TRBV21-1 is a pseudogene locus. The CDR3 has 15 residues. CDR3 in amino acids: CASSQAARCPEKLFF. CDR3 bases: TGTGCCAGCAGTCAAGCGGCCAGATGCCCTGAAAAACTGTTTTTT.

The chain carries TRBV11-2 and TRBJ1-1, with D possibly being TRBD1 (6 bases). The CDR3 runs to 13 residues. Trimming cost V 5 bases and J 3 bases, with 10 bases left between them. The germline V gene has CDR1 SGHAT and CDR2 FQNNGV. In DNA, the CDR3 is TGTGCCAGCAGCCAGACAGGTTACACTGAAGCTTTCTTT. Translation gives CASSQTGYTEAFF. The full variable domain, in which reference TRBV11-2 and TRBJ1-1 provide the parts outside the CDR3, is EAGVAQSPRYKIIEKRQSVAFWCNPISGHATLYWYQQILGQGPKLLIQFQNNGVVDDSQLPKDRFSAERLKGVDSTLKIQPAKLEDSAVYLCASSQTGYTEAFFGQGTRLTVV.

The chain couples TRBV7-6 to TRBJ2-2, with 7 bases fitting TRBD1. Trimming at V came to 3 bases and at J to 10 bases, leaving 14 bases not matched to a gene. The germline V gene has CDR1 SGHVS and CDR2 FNYEAQ. The CDR3 has 16 residues. This chain's CDR3 is CASSFNRGFGEAELFF. CDR3 bases: TGTGCCAGCAGCTTTAACAGGGGCTTCGGTGAGGCGGAGCTGTTTTTT.

This chain links TRBV19 with TRBJ1-1; D is unresolved. Trimming cost V 4 bases and J 3 bases, with 15 bases left between them. This CDR3 is 15 amino acids long. Germline V CDR1 and CDR2: LNHDA, SQIVND (reference sequence). CDR3 DNA sequence: TGTGCCAGTAGTAGAGGGCGTATTGCGGACACTGAAGCTTTCTTT. Encoded protein: CASSRGRIADTEAFF.

V and J are TRBV20-1 and TRBJ2-7; TRBD2 matches 7 bases. CDR3 length: 15 amino acids. J gave up 3 bases and V 3 bases, and 11 bases lay outside the gene matches. The germline CDR1 and CDR2 sequences are DFQATT and SNEGSKA (reference sequence). The CDR3 is CSASPLAEGVYEQYF. CDR3 in DNA: TGCAGTGCTAGTCCCCTAGCGGAGGGCGTCTACGAGCAGTACTTC.

This clone appeared a few times. This sequence joins TRBV15 and TRBJ1-2, with 7 bases fitting TRBD1. Germline V lookup: CDR1 LNHNV, CDR2 YYDKDF (reference sequence). The CDR3 length is 15 residues. Germline trimming cut 6 bases from V and 1 base from J; bases unmatched to any gene: 8. The CDR3 spells CATRRTGPFNYGYTF. The CDR3, as DNA: TGTGCCACCAGGCGGACAGGACCCTTTAACTATGGCTACACCTTC.

CDR3 in DNA: TGTGCCAGCAGCTTGGGCGGTGCAACTAATGAAAAACTGTTTTTT. Protein: CASSLGGATNEKLFF. The V and J genes are TRBV5-4 and TRBJ1-4; D gene ambiguous. The ends were cut back, 0 bases at V and 0 bases at J, with 6 bases in the middle. Germline CDR1 SGHNT, CDR2 YYREEE (reference sequence). The CDR3 is made up of 15 amino acids.

V gene TRBV5-1 combines with J gene TRBJ2-7; tentative D call: TRBD1 (5 bases). The CDR3 totals 15 residues. V was trimmed by 5 bases and J by 4 bases, leaving 19 bases between them. Germline values: CDR1 SGHRS, CDR2 YFSETQ. The CDR3 sequence is CASRLGLDLNYEQYF. CDR3 nucleotides: TGCGCCAGCAGACTGGGGCTAGATCTGAATTACGAGCAGTACTTC.

The chain uses TRBV7-8 and TRBJ2-2; maybe TRBD2 (7 bases). The CDR3 has 18 amino acids. The V gene lost 5 bases and the J gene lost 3 bases, with 22 bases spanning the gap. Germline CDR1 reads SGHVS; CDR2 reads FQNEAQ. The CDR3 region is CASSEGPYTGRDTGELFF. In DNA form, the CDR3 reads TGTGCCAGCAGCGAAGGACCATATACAGGGAGGGACACCGGGGAGCTGTTTTTT. The whole variable domain, filled in from reference TRBV7-8 and TRBJ2-2, reads GAGVSQSPRYKVAKRGQDVALRCDPISGHVSLFWYQQALGQGPEFLTYFQNEAQLDKSGLPSDRFFAERPEGSVSTLKIQRTQQEDSAVYLCASSEGPYTGRDTGELFFGEGSRLTVL.

The chain combines TRBV5-1 with TRBJ2-5, with TRBD2 matching over 10 bases. Trimming removed 4 bases from V and 2 bases from J; junction bases left unmatched: 5. The germline V gene has CDR1 SGHRS and CDR2 YFSETQ. The CDR3 runs to 15 residues. The CDR3 DNA follows: TGCGCCAGCAGCCCCGGGACTAGCGTTCAAGAGACCCAGTACTTC. As protein: CASSPGTSVQETQYF.

This chain uses TRBV10-3 with TRBJ1-1, with a weak D call TRBD1 (5 bases). Deletions cut 6 bases from V and 1 base from J, with 15 bases between. CDR3 length: 15 amino acids. The germline V gene has CDR1 ENHRY and CDR2 SYGVKD. The CDR3 DNA reads as TGTGCCATCAGCCAAATCAACACAGGGAACACTGAAGCTTTCTTT. Its translation: CAISQINTGNTEAFF.

The chain joins TRBV15 to TRBJ1-5, with 7 bases lining up with TRBD1. In germline, CDR1 is LNHNV, CDR2 YYDKDF (reference sequence). CDR3 length: 17 amino acids. Trimming took 5 bases from V and 3 from J; bases not matched to a gene: 13. CDR3 in amino acids: CATSGIDRVGANQPQHF. CDR3 nucleotide sequence: TGTGCCACCAGCGGAATAGACAGGGTGGGGGCCAATCAGCCCCAGCATTTT.

This clone was detected only once. The V and J genes are TRBV15 and TRBJ1-5; a possible D gene is TRBD1 (5 bases). From germline, CDR1 is LNHNV and CDR2 YYDKDF (reference sequence). V lost 0 bases, J lost 7 bases, and 16 bases lay in between. The CDR3 has 16 residues. The CDR3 DNA sequence: TGTGCCACCAGCAGAGATCTAGCAGGGAGGTTCCAGCCCCAGCATTTT. It translates to CATSRDLAGRFQPQHF.

This sequence joins TRBV6-5 and TRBJ2-7; D is undetermined. Germline CDR1 is MNHEY and CDR2 is SVGAGI. V gave up 7 bases and J gave up 0 bases, with 10 bases separating them. There are 13 residues in the CDR3. The CDR3 sequence is CASNNYPSYEQYF. For the CDR3, the DNA is TGTGCCAGCAATAACTACCCCTCCTACGAGCAGTACTTC.